Each of the 12 T cell receptor beta chains below was sequenced from the same sample in a study of T-cell memory formation after mild COVID-19. TCRdb recomputed calls from the 5' RACE reads with MiXCR, one row per CDR3 protein. This table has a few hundred thousand distinct CDR3 sequences, roughly an eighth appearing once. The sequenced sample was PBMCs or a T cell subset sorted from them (not recorded which). The receptor set was obtained from a man between 18 and 35 years old who had mild COVID-19 (a few samples of this study predate the infection). Cell type and time point are not known.

This clonotype has a handful of counts. This chain links TRBV5-1 with TRBJ2-2, with TRBD1 matching over 7 bases. The trim removed 4 bases at V and 7 bases at J, leaving 4 bases unmatched. Looked up from germline, CDR1 is SGHRS and CDR2 is YFSETQ. This CDR3 has 13 amino acids. The DNA for the CDR3 is TGCGCCAGCAGCAACCCAGGGGGCGGGGAGCTGTTTTTT. Its protein product is CASSNPGGGELFF.

The J gene is TRBJ2-3, the V gene TRBV7-2, with 8 bases identical to TRBD1. In germline, CDR1 is SGHTA, CDR2 FQGNSA. Unmatched junction bases numbered 9, after V lost 5 bases and J lost 2 bases. CDR3 length equals 16 residues. CDR3 bases: TGTGCCAGCAGCCAAACGACAGGGGCCACCACAGATACGCAGTATTTT. Encoded protein: CASSQTTGATTDTQYF.

This chain connects TRBV7-9 to TRBJ2-7; D call uncertain. V was cut by 2 bases and J by 2 bases, with 10 bases left in between. Germline V CDR1 and CDR2: SEHNR, FQNEAQ (reference sequence). The CDR3 totals 14 residues. The CDR3 here is CASSLSDSAYEQYF. The DNA of the CDR3 is TGTGCCAGCAGCTTATCGGATTCGGCCTACGAGCAGTACTTC.

This clonotype came up a few times. The chain carries TRBV6-1 and TRBJ2-2; the D gene is possibly TRBD2 (7 bases). With 7 bases removed from V and 4 bases from J, the gap between germline ends came to 19 bases. Germline V gene sequence: CDR1 MNHNS, CDR2 SASEGT. This CDR3 comprises 16 residues. For the CDR3, the DNA is TGTGCCAGCAAATCTCTGGGGGGGCTGACCACCGGGGAGCTGTTTTTT. Translated: CASKSLGGLTTGELFF.

This clonotype appeared a few times. V usage is TRBV10-3 and J usage is TRBJ2-1; D is unresolved. CDR3 length: 14 residues. Germline-derived CDR1 and CDR2 are ENHRY and SYGVKD. Trimming stripped 0 bases from V and 4 bases from J, with 7 bases between. The CDR3: CAISESNGYNEQFF. The CDR3 DNA reads as TGTGCCATCAGTGAGTCGAACGGATACAATGAGCAGTTCTTC.

V and J are TRBV7-2 and TRBJ2-1; perhaps D is TRBD1 or TRBD2 (5 bases each). CDR1 is SGHTA and CDR2 is FQGNSA in the germline V gene. The CDR3 covers 13 residues. Trimming removed 6 bases at V and 9 bases at J, with 15 bases between. As DNA, the CDR3 is TGTGCCAGCAGGGGACGGTCTAGTGGTGAGCAGTTCTTC. Translating gives CASRGRSSGEQFF. Full variable domain (rest looked up from reference TRBV7-2 and TRBJ2-1): GAGVSQSPSNKVTEKGKDVELRCDPISGHTALYWYRQSLGQGLEFLIYFQGNSAPDKSGLPSDRFSAERTGGSVSTLTIQRTQQEDSAVYLCASRGRSSGEQFFGPGTRLTVL.

This clonotype has a handful of counts. This rearrangement joins TRBV18 to TRBJ2-7, with D perhaps matching TRBD2 (5 bases). The CDR3 has 14 amino acids. Trimming removed 6 bases at V and 3 bases at J, with 15 bases between. From germline, CDR1 is KGHSH and CDR2 LQKENI. Here the CDR3 reads CASSPPGKNYEQYV. The DNA for the CDR3 is TGTGCCAGCTCCCCCCCCGGGAAAAACTACGAGCAGTACGTC.

This sequence joins TRBV27 and TRBJ2-2, with D possibly TRBD1 on 5 matching bases. Trimming removed 1 base from V and 4 bases from J, with 13 bases in between. CDR3 length: 16 residues. CDR1 is MNHEY and CDR2 is SMNVEV in the germline V gene (reference sequence). Here the CDR3 reads CASSLYFRASTGELFF. The CDR3 DNA reads as TGTGCCAGCAGTTTATATTTCAGGGCGTCCACCGGGGAGCTGTTTTTT.

This clonotype appeared a few times. This chain uses TRBV10-3 with TRBJ2-3; D ambiguous. Germline-derived CDR1 and CDR2 are ENHRY and SYGVKD. Trimming removed 5 bases from V and 4 bases from J, with 7 bases in between. The CDR3 is made up of 12 amino acids. The CDR3 is CAISIPPDTQYF. CDR3 nucleotides: TGTGCCATCAGTATACCCCCAGATACGCAGTATTTT.

This chain uses TRBV5-6 with TRBJ2-5; D is unclear. Trimming took 2 bases from V and 7 from J, leaving 15 bases between them. The CDR3 spans 14 residues. Germline CDR1 and CDR2: SGHDT and YYEEEE. The CDR3 DNA is TGTGCCAGCAGCTTTGGTACTTTCGACGGGACCCAGTACTTC. It codes for CASSFGTFDGTQYF.

This clonotype appeared many times. The chain carries TRBV7-2 and TRBJ2-1; D perhaps matches TRBD2 (5 bases). Trimming took 5 bases from V and 3 from J, leaving 17 bases between them. CDR3 length: 16 amino acids. Germline V gene lookup returns CDR1 SGHTA and CDR2 FQGNSA. CDR3 residues: CASSLEAAGGYNEQFF. The CDR3 region has the DNA TGTGCCAGCAGCCTAGAGGCTGCAGGAGGCTACAATGAGCAGTTCTTC.

This clonotype was picked up a small number of times. The rearrangement joins TRBV6-5 to TRBJ2-3; D is undetermined. Germline V gives CDR1 MNHEY, CDR2 SVGAGI. The CDR3 runs 13 residues. Trimming stripped 0 bases from V and 4 bases from J, with 5 bases between. The CDR3 sequence: CASSYSGSDTQYF. The DNA of the CDR3 is TGTGCCAGCAGTTACTCGGGATCAGATACGCAGTATTTT.